This note documents a single T cell receptor (beta chain) sequence. Its antigen is unidentified. Treatment noted: approximately 10-day PBMC culture with coronavirus spike peptide pools or control peptides (ViraFEST assay). The Oncomine TCR Beta short-read assay generated sequence data from the DNA of cultured CD4+ T cells. MiXCR was run by TCRdb on the PCR reads, yielding one entry per CDR3 protein. The sample lists roughly 17,000 distinct CDR3 sequences; approximately 50% were seen once. This CDR3 contains 12 residues. The V gene end was trimmed by 4 bases and the J gene end by 4 bases; junction bases not matched to a gene: 2. Per germline, CDR1 SQVTM and CDR2 ANQGSEA. These data originate in a study of vaccination and CD4 T cells after COVID-19.

The receptor comes from a human donor who had recovered from COVID-19. The J gene is TRBJ2-3, the V gene TRBV29-1; TRBD1 matches at 7 bases. Sample: CD4+ T cells from blood, cultured in vitro. For the CDR3, the DNA is TGCAGCGTTGGACAGGGCGCAGATACGCAGTATTTT. Its translation: CSVGQGADTQYF.